The entry below gives a single T cell receptor (beta chain) sequence along with its context. The data belong to a study of regulatory T cells in long-lasting Graves disease. Time point reported: newly diagnosed GD, antithyroid drugs for less than 3 months. Extracted PBMC RNA gave rise to the TCR library. A volume of 8.5 to 10 milliliters of peripheral blood was collected in EDTA tubes. V lost 4 bases, J lost 6 bases, and 15 bases lay in between. The germline V gene has CDR1 MDHEN and CDR2 SYDVKM. The CDR3 is 14 amino acids. In building TCR beta libraries, iRepertoire HTBI primers were used together with Arm-PCR of CDR3 regions. TCRdb reprocessed the multiplex PCR reads with MiXCR, giving one entry per CDR3 protein. The table has a few hundred thousand distinct CDR3 sequences, 12% seen once. These records were also assigned to another study, of T cells in Graves' hyperthyroidism and ophthalmopathy.

The starting material was peripheral blood mononuclear cells (PBMCs), obtained at new diagnosis, from a patient treated with antithyroid drugs. The chain employs TRBV28 and TRBJ1-1, with D perhaps matching TRBD1 (6 bases). The sequence was collected from a woman aged 18-30 years with Graves disease. The CDR3 sequence: CASSSGGQVAEAFF. Here the CDR3 DNA reads TGTGCCAGCAGTTCTGGGGGGCAGGTCGCTGAAGCTTTCTTT.